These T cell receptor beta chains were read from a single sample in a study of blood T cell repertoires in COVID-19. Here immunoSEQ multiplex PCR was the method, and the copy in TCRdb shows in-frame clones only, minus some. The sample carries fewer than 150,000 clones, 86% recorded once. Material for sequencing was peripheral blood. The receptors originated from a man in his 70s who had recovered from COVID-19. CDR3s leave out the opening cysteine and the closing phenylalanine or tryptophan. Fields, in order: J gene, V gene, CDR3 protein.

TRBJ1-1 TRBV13 ASGRAGGLNTEAF
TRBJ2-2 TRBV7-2 ASSLWTRSTGELF
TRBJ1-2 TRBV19 ASSIAQGGGYT
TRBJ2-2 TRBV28 ASSLYPDRINTGELF
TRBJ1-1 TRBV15 ATSITTGETEAF
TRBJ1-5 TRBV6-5 ASGGRNQPQH
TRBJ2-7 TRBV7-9 ASSPRRERGNGEQY
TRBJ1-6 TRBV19 ASRQGYNSPLH
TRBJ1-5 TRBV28 ASSNAGDPDQPQH
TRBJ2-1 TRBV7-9 ASSLTQGTPEQF
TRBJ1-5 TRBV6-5 ASSYSTAGNQPQH
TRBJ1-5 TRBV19 ASSDRDNQPQH
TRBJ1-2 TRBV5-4 ASSLGSGDGYGYT
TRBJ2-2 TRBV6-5 ASANRDRNTGELF
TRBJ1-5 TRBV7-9 ASSKTGTYQPQH
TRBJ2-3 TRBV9 ASSATGTSGNTDTQY
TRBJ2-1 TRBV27 ASSTGGREQF
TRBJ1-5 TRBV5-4 ASNLDQPQH
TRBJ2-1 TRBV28 ASRYSRQRGYNEQF
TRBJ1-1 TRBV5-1 ASSSGTGQNTEAF
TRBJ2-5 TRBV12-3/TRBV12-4 ASSFWDRGTQY
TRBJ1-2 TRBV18 ASSLTGTALYGYT
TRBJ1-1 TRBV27 ASSFRWVINTEAF
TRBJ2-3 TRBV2 ASSFIPGLAETSTDTQY
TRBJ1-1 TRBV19 ASSTGTPRATEAF
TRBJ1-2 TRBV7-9 ASSLQQVHGYT
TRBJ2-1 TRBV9 ASSVIGGSSYNEQF
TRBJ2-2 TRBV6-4 ASSDSSSGSTGELF
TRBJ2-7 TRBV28 ASRISGGLAYEQY
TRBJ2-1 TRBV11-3 ASSLVRGIDEQF
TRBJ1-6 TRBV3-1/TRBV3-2 ASSQGTAADSPLH
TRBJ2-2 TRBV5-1 ASSRRGRNTGELF
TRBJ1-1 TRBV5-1 ASSLVSVNTEAF
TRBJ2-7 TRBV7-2 ASAGRAGVVHEQY
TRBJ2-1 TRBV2 ASSDDLADYNEQF
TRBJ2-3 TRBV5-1 ASSLSGGPSDTQY
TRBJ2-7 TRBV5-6 ASSSISLRHTGAGEQY
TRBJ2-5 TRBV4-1 ASSQEQGGLKTQY
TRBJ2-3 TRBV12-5 ASSGGLHTDTQY
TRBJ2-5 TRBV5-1 ASSLAWTGQETQY
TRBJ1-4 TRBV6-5 ASSYSRTTNEKLF
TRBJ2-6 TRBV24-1 ATSDPTGTEANVLT
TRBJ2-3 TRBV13 ASSLGAMEGPQDTQY
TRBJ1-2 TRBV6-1 ASSERQGPNYGYT
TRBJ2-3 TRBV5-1 ASSVEWSTDTQY
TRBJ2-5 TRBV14 ASSQGQMETQY
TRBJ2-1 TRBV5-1 ASSLTFPGVNEQF
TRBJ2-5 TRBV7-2 ASRSGTGLEETQY